This is a list of T cell receptor beta chains from one sample in a study of cytomegalovirus exposure and HLA in healthy donors. Measured with immunoSEQ multiplex PCR; TCRdb has only the in-frame clones, and not every one. The table has around 100,000 clones, 70% to 85% seen once. What was sequenced was PBMCs. These receptors were taken from a woman between 18 and 29 years old in good health and CMV-seronegative. Both conserved end residues are part of each CDR3. The D gene is left open where the match is weak. The size entry is marked missing in some rows and otherwise reads once, few, many or a size class.

d_gene,v_gene,j_gene,abundance,CDR3aa,CDR3nt
TRBD1,TRBV7-9,TRBJ2-2,NA,CASSLGTGSTGELFF,TGTGCCAGCAGCTTAGGGACAGGGTCCACCGGGGAGCTGTTTTTT
TRBD2,TRBV19,TRBJ2-6,NA,CASSDRLAGGANVLTF,TGTGCCAGTAGTGATAGACTAGCAGGCGGGGCCAACGTCCTGACTTTC
TRBD2,TRBV30,TRBJ2-1,NA,CAWSGLAGGSNEQFF,TGTGCCTGGAGTGGGCTAGCGGGGGGCTCGAATGAGCAGTTCTTC
TRBD1,TRBV5-4,TRBJ1-6,NA,CASSLTGAGNSPLHF,TGTGCCAGCAGTCTTACAGGGGCGGGAAATTCACCCCTCCACTTT
NA,TRBV28,TRBJ1-2,NA,CASSLWTTGPYGYTF,TGTGCCAGCAGTTTATGGACCACAGGACCCTATGGCTACACCTTC
NA,TRBV6-5,TRBJ1-3,NA,CASSYTGEGGNTIYF,TGTGCCAGCAGTTACACCGGGGAAGGTGGGAACACCATATATTTT
NA,TRBV30,TRBJ1-2,NA,CAWSVTGDGGYTF,TGTGCCTGGAGTGTAACGGGGGACGGCGGCTACACCTTC
TRBD1,TRBV11-3,TRBJ1-4,NA,CASSEGGRAVEKLFF,TGTGCCAGCAGCGAAGGGGGCAGGGCTGTAGAAAAACTGTTTTTT
NA,TRBV6-1,TRBJ2-5,once,CASSEALDSWQTQYF,TGTGCCAGCAGTGAAGCGCTGGACTCCTGGCAGACCCAGTACTTC
NA,TRBV29-1,TRBJ1-4,NA,CSVGSGTNEKLFF,TGCAGCGTTGGATCGGGGACTAATGAAAAACTGTTTTTT
TRBD1,TRBV6-5,TRBJ1-2,NA,CASSYRGQGNYGYTF,TGTGCCAGCAGTTACAGGGGACAGGGAAACTATGGCTACACCTTC
TRBD2,TRBV28,TRBJ2-7,once,CASSHPTSGSYEQYF,TGTGCCAGCAGTCACCCCACTAGCGGCTCCTACGAGCAGTACTTC
NA,TRBV10-3,TRBJ2-5,medium-sized,CAISEGDTPLETQYF,TGTGCCATCAGTGAGGGGGACACCCCGTTGGAGACCCAGTACTTC
TRBD1,TRBV6-1,TRBJ2-3,NA,CASSGDRGRGDTQYF,TGTGCCAGCAGTGGGGACAGGGGGCGCGGAGATACGCAGTATTTT
TRBD2,TRBV14,TRBJ2-3,once,CASSQQRGGATNTQYF,TGTGCCAGCAGCCAACAGCGGGGGGGTGCTACAAATACGCAGTATTTT
NA,TRBV28,TRBJ1-3,NA,CASSEYLTESGNTIYF,TGTGCCAGCAGTGAATACCTAACAGAATCTGGAAACACCATATATTTT
NA,TRBV4-1,TRBJ1-1,NA,CASSQEWKGGYTEAFF,TGCGCCAGCAGCCAAGAATGGAAGGGAGGGTACACTGAAGCTTTCTTT
NA,TRBV4-1,TRBJ2-5,NA,CASSQVGSKQETQYF,TGCGCCAGCAGCCAAGTTGGGAGCAAACAAGAGACCCAGTACTTC
TRBD1,TRBV30,TRBJ1-2,NA,CAWSAAGGPTF,TGTGCCTGGAGTGCCGCAGGGGGTCCTACCTTC
NA,TRBV11-3,TRBJ2-3,NA,CASSLRQSSSTDTQYF,TGTGCCAGCAGCTTGAGACAGTCCTCTAGCACAGATACGCAGTATTTT
NA,TRBV5-4,TRBJ1-1,NA,CASSLEGGGYTEAFF,TGTGCCAGCAGCTTGGAAGGGGGAGGGTACACTGAAGCTTTCTTT
TRBD2,TRBV4-2,TRBJ2-1,few,CASSRTSGGANNEQFF,TGTGCCAGCAGCCGAACTAGCGGGGGGGCAAACAATGAGCAGTTCTTC
NA,TRBV18,TRBJ1-1,NA,CASSPQGQNTEAFF,TGTGCCAGCTCACCACAGGGACAGAACACTGAAGCTTTCTTT
TRBD1,TRBV10-3,TRBJ1-5,NA,CAIRAGGDQPQHF,TGTGCCATCAGGGCAGGGGGCGATCAGCCCCAGCATTTT
NA,TRBV11-2,TRBJ1-2,NA,CASSPRGNYGYTF,TGTGCCAGCAGCCCAAGGGGGAACTATGGCTACACCTTC
NA,TRBV5-1,TRBJ1-3,NA,CASSLGTALFDTIYF,TGCGCCAGCAGCTTGGGGACTGCTCTCTTTGACACCATATATTTT
NA,TRBV10-3,TRBJ1-1,NA,CATTPGLRNTEAFF,TGTGCCACAACACCGGGACTTCGGAACACTGAAGCTTTCTTT
NA,TRBV6-5,TRBJ1-2,once,CASSYLWFYGYTF,TGTGCCAGCAGTTACCTATGGTTCTATGGCTACACCTTC
TRBD1,TRBV10-3,TRBJ1-3,few,CAIRETGGSGNTIYF,TGTGCCATCAGAGAGACAGGGGGCTCTGGAAACACCATATATTTT
NA,TRBV6-1,TRBJ1-5,NA,CASSEAGGNQPQHF,TGTGCCAGCAGTGAAGCAGGGGGCAATCAGCCCCAGCATTTT
NA,TRBV9,TRBJ1-1,NA,CASSVDLGARATEAFF,TGTGCCAGCAGCGTAGATTTGGGGGCGCGGGCCACTGAAGCTTTCTTT
TRBD1,TRBV19,TRBJ1-2,NA,CASSPGSDRVYGYTF,TGTGCCAGTAGTCCCGGGTCGGACAGGGTTTATGGCTACACCTTC
NA,TRBV19,TRBJ2-2,NA,CASSIGRTGELFF,TGTGCCAGTAGTATAGGTCGGACCGGGGAGCTGTTTTTT
NA,TRBV6-6,TRBJ2-3,NA,CASSYSEEGDTQYF,TGTGCCAGCAGTTACTCGGAGGAGGGAGATACGCAGTATTTT
NA,TRBV4-1,TRBJ2-5,NA,CASSVITGARAQYF,TGCGCCAGCAGCGTTATTACTGGGGCTAGGGCCCAGTACTTC
TRBD1,TRBV4-1,TRBJ1-1,NA,CASSPGTGGNTEAFF,TGCGCCAGCAGCCCCGGGACAGGGGGGAACACTGAAGCTTTCTTT
TRBD1,TRBV19,TRBJ1-1,NA,CASSRLTGVQEKENTEAFF,TGTGCCAGTAGTCGACTCACAGGGGTCCAGGAAAAAGAGAACACTGAAGCTTTCTTT
TRBD1,TRBV18,TRBJ2-5,NA,CASSPSTGEETQYF,TGTGCCAGCTCACCTTCGACAGGGGAAGAGACCCAGTACTTC
TRBD2,TRBV2,TRBJ2-3,NA,CASCFSGGSDTQYF,TGTGCCAGTTGCTTTAGCGGGGGGTCAGATACGCAGTATTTT
TRBD1,TRBV7-2,TRBJ2-3,once,CASSLAGTGTTDTQYF,TGTGCCAGCAGCTTAGCCGGGACAGGGACCACAGATACGCAGTATTTT
TRBD1,TRBV19,TRBJ1-5,NA,CASSIIQGDQPQHF,TGTGCCAGTAGTATCATTCAGGGGGACCAGCCCCAGCATTTT
TRBD1,TRBV11-2,TRBJ2-1,once,CASSLGQGMIRFNEQFF,TGTGCCAGCAGCTTGGGACAGGGAATGATCCGATTCAATGAGCAGTTCTTC
NA,TRBV5-4,TRBJ2-3,NA,CASSPGQNRQYF,TGTGCCAGCAGCCCCGGACAGAATAGGCAGTATTTT
NA,TRBV6-6,TRBJ1-1,NA,CASSKFGTVGDTEAFF,TGTGCCAGCAGCAAGTTCGGGACTGTCGGTGATACTGAAGCTTTCTTT
TRBD1,TRBV5-4,TRBJ2-1,once,CASSWRTGTYNEQFF,TGTGCCAGCAGCTGGAGGACAGGGACCTACAATGAGCAGTTCTTC
TRBD1,TRBV27,TRBJ1-2,NA,CASSATGTGANYGYTF,TGTGCCAGCAGTGCCACCGGGACAGGGGCTAACTATGGCTACACCTTC
TRBD1,TRBV7-2,TRBJ1-4,NA,CASSRDRGNEKLFF,TGTGCCAGCAGCAGAGACAGGGGAAATGAAAAACTGTTTTTT
NA,TRBV6-6,TRBJ2-2,once,CASSGLKFKGELFF,TGTGCCAGCAGTGGGCTAAAGTTCAAGGGGGAGCTGTTTTTT
NA,TRBV30,TRBJ1-2,NA,CAWSPLRTANYGYTF,TGTGCCTGGAGCCCCCTCCGGACAGCCAACTATGGCTACACCTTC
TRBD1,TRBV27,TRBJ2-5,NA,CASHQTGRSRETQYF,TGTGCCAGCCACCAGACAGGGCGTTCTCGAGAGACCCAGTACTTC
NA,TRBV10-3,TRBJ2-7,NA,CAISESGREQYF,TGTGCCATCAGTGAGTCGGGGCGCGAGCAGTACTTC
NA,TRBV27,TRBJ1-5,NA,CASSTLSGINQPQHF,TGTGCCAGCAGTACCCTCTCAGGGATCAATCAGCCCCAGCATTTT
NA,TRBV28,TRBJ1-4,NA,CASSLPAQGRNEKLFF,TGTGCCAGCAGTTTGCCCGCACAGGGTAGGAATGAAAAACTGTTTTTT
NA,TRBV7-2,TRBJ1-2,NA,CASSQEVLGDGYTF,TGTGCCAGCAGCCAGGAGGTCTTGGGCGATGGCTACACCTTC
NA,TRBV27,TRBJ2-7,NA,CASSSGTPSSYEQYF,TGTGCCAGCAGCTCCGGGACTCCATCCTCCTACGAGCAGTACTTC
TRBD1,TRBV7-9,TRBJ1-1,NA,CASSLAGQGMNTEAFF,TGTGCCAGCAGCTTAGCGGGACAGGGAATGAACACTGAAGCTTTCTTT
NA,TRBV7-2,TRBJ1-2,NA,CASSLGGGERLYGYTF,TGTGCCAGCAGCTTAGGGGGTGGGGAGCGCTTATATGGCTACACCTTC
TRBD2,TRBV4-1,TRBJ2-1,few,CASSQGLVWNEQFF,TGCGCCAGCAGCCAGGGACTAGTCTGGAATGAGCAGTTCTTC